This record looks at one T cell receptor (beta chain) sequence and its context. Its antigen is not identified. Germline-derived CDR1 and CDR2 are DFQATT and SNEGSKA (reference sequence). V dropped 4 bases and J dropped 3; count of bases not matched to a gene: 4. The length of the CDR3 is 14 residues. Sample-barcoded 5' priming and a J-beta primer mix drove a second PCR of roughly 6 to 12 cycles. TCRdb passed the 5' RACE reads through MiXCR, listing each CDR3 protein once. The data hold over a million distinct CDR3 sequences, with roughly 60% observed a single time. These data are taken from a study of blood T cells in healthy people across ages. General study findings and limits: Long-lived donors had more naive CD4+ cells and higher diversity than aged donors. Roughly linear age-related decline in beta diversity appeared, significant by age 40.

The V call is TRBV20-1, the J call TRBJ2-1; 9 bases align to TRBD2. The sequence derives from a man in his late teens or twenties in good health. Specimen: blood. The CDR3 region is CSAMSGRYYNEQFF. The CDR3, as DNA: TGCAGTGCTATGAGCGGGAGGTACTACAATGAGCAGTTCTTC.